Sequencing of this T cell receptor (beta chain) was carried out in a study of cytomegalovirus exposure and HLA in healthy donors. About the study: The Caucasian-associated ancestry cluster held over 80% of around 380 genotyped donors.

PCR amplification relied on 60 Vbeta primers (plus 13 Jbeta primers). The method was immunoSEQ multiplex PCR; TCRdb's version includes in-frame clones alone and lacks a portion of them. The table includes about 160,000 clones, 80% detected once. Donors had nominal health at sampling but likely had unrecorded immune exposures. Trimming left V 2 bases short and J 2 bases short, with 8 bases between. The CDR3 has 15 amino acids. Germline CDR1 reads SGDLS; CDR2 reads YYNGEE. J is TRBJ2-6 and V is TRBV9; D not certain. The sequenced sample consisted of PBMCs. The clonotype was recovered from a man younger than 45 in good health and CMV-seronegative. DNA of the CDR3: TGTGCCAGCAGCGTTATTGCAGCTGGGGCCAACGTCCTGACTTTC. This gives the protein CASSVIAAGANVLTF. The full variable domain, rest sourced from reference TRBV9 and TRBJ2-6, is DSGVTQTPKHLITATGQRVTLRCSPRSGDLSVYWYQQSLDQGLQFLIQYYNGEERAKGNILERFSAQQFPDLHSELNLSSLELGDSALYFCASSVIAAGANVLTFGAGSRLTVL.